This T cell receptor beta chain was sequenced during a study of CD8+ T cells in alopecia areata. A few counts support this clone. RNA, once extracted, was reverse transcribed into cDNA for use as the sequencing template. TCRdb's table, derived via immunoSEQ multiplex PCR, lists solely in-frame clones and lacks some. The data contain 130,000 to 150,000 clones, approximately 87% of them singletons. Germline loops: CDR1 SGHNT, CDR2 YYREEE (reference sequence). This CDR3 contains 15 residues. V gave up 1 base and J gave up 4 bases; unmatched junction bases: 5. Sequencing used CD8+ T cells sorted from blood, obtained at week 0. This sequence joins TRBV5-4 and TRBJ2-3; 8 bases are a match to TRBD1. The source of this sequence is a human donor with alopecia areata. The chain's CDR3 is CASSLRDRRPDTQYF. The CDR3, as DNA: TGTGCCAGCAGCTTGCGGGACAGGAGGCCAGATACGCAGTATTTT. Full variable domain (rest looked up from reference TRBV5-4 and TRBJ2-3): ETGVTQSPTHLIKTRGQQVTLRCSSQSGHNTVSWYQQALGQGPQFIFQYYREEENGRGNFPPRFSGLQFPNYSSELNVNALELDDSALYLCASSLRDRRPDTQYFGPGTRLTVL.